This TCR beta chain came from a study of regulatory T cells in long-lasting Graves disease. Study-level results: Preferential use of TRBV28, TRBJ1-2 and TRBJ2-5 was seen in persistent disease.

According to the study, TCR beta libraries were built with iRepertoire HTBI primers and CDR3-region Arm-PCR. One entry per CDR3 protein, called by TCRdb with MiXCR from the multiplex PCR reads. The sample contains about 400,000 distinct CDR3 sequences, 14% to 15% of which appear only once. This clonotype appeared many times. What it recognizes is unknown. Time point here: newly diagnosed GD, antithyroid drugs for less than 3 months. PBMCs were the source of the RNA used for TCR sequencing. The V end lost 9 bases, the J end lost 5 bases, and 16 bases lay between the germline ends. Germline CDR1 SNHLY, CDR2 FYNNEI. The CDR3 has 13 residues. These same data were also listed under a study on T cells in Graves' hyperthyroidism and ophthalmopathy. In that study: First-round RT-PCR of the TCR CDR3 relied on the HTBI primer set. The model identified upcoming ophthalmopathy a median approximately six months ahead of onset.

The chain links TRBV2 to TRBJ1-1, with a weak D call TRBD1 (5 bases). The TCR originated in a woman aged 40 to 55 with Graves disease. Specimen: peripheral blood mononuclear cells (PBMCs), collected at new diagnosis, from a patient treated with antithyroid drugs. CDR3 nucleotides: TGTGCCAGTCAGAGGCAGGGTAGTACTGAAGCTTTCTTT. It encodes CASQRQGSTEAFF.